The 26 T cell receptor beta chains in this list originate from one sample, sequenced in a study of identical twins. TCRdb analysed the 5' RACE reads with MiXCR anew, one entry per CDR3 protein. The sample includes hundreds of thousands of distinct CDR3 sequences, about 20% seen only once; the top ten take about 4.5%. This same sample was also part of a study on T cells expressing NK-cell markers.

Sequencing used PBMCs. These receptors were collected from a woman aged 18-29 years in good health.

The table lists this clonotype with a few counts. The chain couples TRBV9 to TRBJ1-1; 9 nucleotides align to TRBD1. CDR3 length: 14 amino acids. After removal of 4 bases from V and 9 bases from J, the junction contained 10 bases not matched to a gene. Germline assignment: CDR1 SGDLS and CDR2 YYNGEE. The CDR3 loop is CASSPTGTGYQAFF. CDR3 nucleotide sequence: TGTGCCAGCAGCCCCACCGGGACAGGGTATCAAGCTTTCTTT.

This chain connects TRBV10-3 to TRBJ2-1; D ambiguous. CDR1 is ENHRY and CDR2 is SYGVKD in the germline V gene. The V and J ends lost 3 bases and 6 bases respectively, with 9 bases between them. This CDR3 has 13 residues. The CDR3 reads CAISDADGNEQFF. The CDR3 DNA sequence: TGTGCCATCAGTGATGCGGACGGCAATGAGCAGTTCTTC.

This clonotype was seen more than once but under ten times. The rearrangement joins TRBV20-1 to TRBJ2-3; 7 nucleotides agree with TRBD2. Trimming cost V 0 bases and J 0 bases; bases outside gene matches: 15. Germline V gene sequence: CDR1 DFQATT, CDR2 SNEGSKA (reference sequence). This CDR3 is built from 19 residues. The CDR3 DNA is TGCAGTGCTAGAGATACGGCTTTAGCGGGTACCCCTAGCACAGATACGCAGTATTTT. As protein: CSARDTALAGTPSTDTQYF.

The V and J genes are TRBV29-1 and TRBJ2-3; TRBD1 matches 11 bases. This CDR3 spans 15 amino acids. The V segment lost 7 bases and the J segment 6 bases; nucleotides outside the gene matches: 12. From germline, CDR1 is SQVTM and CDR2 ANQGSEA. The CDR3 nucleotides are TGCAGCGACGTCGGGACAGGGGGACGCCGGGATACGCAGTATTTT. Translating gives CSDVGTGGRRDTQYF.

The V call is TRBV20-1, the J call TRBJ2-7; TRBD2 matches at 9 bases. CDR1 and CDR2 from the germline V gene are DFQATT and SNEGSKA (reference sequence). The J segment lost 5 bases and the V segment lost 4 bases, leaving 12 bases of the junction unmatched. There are 15 residues in the CDR3. CDR3 DNA: TGCAGTGCTATGGCGGGAGGGCAGGCTGTTCACGAGCAGTACTTC. Translated, it gives CSAMAGGQAVHEQYF.

This clonotype was observed a single time. This sequence joins TRBV25-1 and TRBJ1-2; D is ambiguous. V lost 5 bases to trimming and J lost 5 bases, with 9 bases between them. Germline V lookup: CDR1 MGHDK, CDR2 SYGVNS. The CDR3 runs to 12 residues. The CDR3 loop is CASSLTLYGYTF. CDR3 bases: TGTGCCAGCAGTCTAACCCTATATGGCTACACCTTC.

This clonotype has just a few counts. This chain links TRBV27 with TRBJ2-3; tentatively, D is TRBD2 (6 bases). Germline values: CDR1 MNHEY, CDR2 SMNVEV (reference sequence). The CDR3 length is 17 residues. Trimming shortened V by 4 bases and J by 2 bases, and 19 bases separated the two germline ends. CDR3 protein: CASSSLYTDYTTDTQYF. Written as DNA, the CDR3 is TGTGCCAGCAGTTCCCTATATACGGACTATACCACAGATACGCAGTATTTT.

The gene calls are TRBV12-3 or TRBV12-4 and TRBJ1-2; D is perhaps TRBD1 (5 bases). V was pared by 7 bases and J by 1 base, with 16 bases between. The CDR3 has 15 residues. The CDR3 nucleotides read TGTGCCAGCACCGGGACGGCTAACTTTAACTATGGCTACACCTTC. Translating it yields CASTGTANFNYGYTF.

The CDR3 DNA sequence: TGCGCCAGCAGCCGTCATGAGGGGCTCTCCTACAATGAGCAGTTCTTC. Protein: CASSRHEGLSYNEQFF. The J gene is TRBJ2-1, the V gene TRBV4-1, with D tentatively TRBD1 or TRBD2 (5 bases each). The ends were cut back, 4 bases at V and 0 bases at J, with 13 bases in the middle. The CDR3 has 16 amino acids. Germline CDR1 MGHRA, CDR2 YSYEKL.

The V and J genes are TRBV5-1 and TRBJ2-3; D is possibly TRBD2 (6 bases). The CDR3 extends over 15 amino acids. The V gene lost 3 bases and the J gene lost 2 bases, with 13 bases spanning the gap. Germline-derived CDR1 and CDR2 are SGHRS and YFSETQ. DNA of the CDR3: TGCGCCAGCAGCTCGCCGGGACTTTCCACAGATACGCAGTATTTT. As protein: CASSSPGLSTDTQYF.

V usage is TRBV4-2 and J usage is TRBJ2-1; TRBD2 matches 8 bases. J gave up 6 bases and V 0 bases, and 10 bases lay outside the gene matches. There are 17 residues in the CDR3. Germline V gene lookup returns CDR1 LGHNA and CDR2 YNFKEQ. CDR3 residues: CASSQDLRAGGSNEQFF. The DNA of the CDR3 is TGTGCCAGCAGCCAAGACCTTCGGGCGGGGGGTAGCAATGAGCAGTTCTTC.

The rearrangement links TRBV5-1 to TRBJ1-2; 7 positions agree with TRBD1. V shed 3 bases, J shed 6 bases, and the junction held 14 bases outside the gene matches. Germline CDR1 is SGHRS and CDR2 is YFSETQ. This CDR3 contains 16 residues. The CDR3 region is CASSSTLRQGGNGYTF. The DNA for the CDR3 is TGCGCCAGCAGCTCGACCTTAAGACAGGGAGGGAATGGCTACACCTTC.

In its sample, this clonotype was seen a few times. The genes are TRBV20-1 and TRBJ2-7; no reliable D call. V lost 0 bases, J lost 0 bases, and 15 bases lay in between. Germline V gives CDR1 DFQATT, CDR2 SNEGSKA (reference sequence). The CDR3 contains 16 residues. The CDR3 nucleotides read TGCAGTGCTAGAGATCCTGTCAGCGCCCTCTCCTACGAGCAGTACTTC. Protein: CSARDPVSALSYEQYF.

V is TRBV12-3 or TRBV12-4 and J is TRBJ2-1; no definite D call. V lost 6 bases to trimming and J lost 5 bases, with 11 bases between them. The length of the CDR3 is 13 residues. The CDR3 DNA reads as TGTGCCAGCAGGTTCCGAGCAAACAATGAGCAGTTCTTC. Encoded protein: CASRFRANNEQFF.

This clonotype occurred a few times. The chain joins TRBV7-2 to TRBJ2-3; perhaps TRBD2 as D (5 bases). Trimming removed 6 bases at V and 1 base at J, with 14 bases between. Germline CDR1 SGHTA, CDR2 FQGNSA. The CDR3 runs to 15 residues. The CDR3 DNA follows: TGTGCCAGCAGTCTTTTTTACGGGGGCACAGATACGCAGTATTTT. This gives the protein CASSLFYGGTDTQYF.

The gene calls are TRBV4-2 and TRBJ2-4, with 13 bases matching TRBD2. The CDR3 is made up of 17 amino acids. The germline gives CDR1 LGHNA, CDR2 YNFKEQ. V shed 3 bases, J shed 0 bases, and the junction held 2 bases outside the gene matches. The CDR3 sequence is CASSQGLAGLAKNIQYF. CDR3 nucleotide sequence: TGTGCCAGCAGCCAGGGACTAGCGGGGCTAGCCAAAAACATTCAGTACTTC.

This clonotype was detected once. A single base separates this from a much larger clone, so it may be a read error. This chain joins TRBV12-3 or TRBV12-4 and TRBJ1-5, with 8 positions matching TRBD1. The CDR3 consists of 13 residues. DNA of the CDR3: TGTACCAGCAGCCGACAGGGGTCGCAGCCCCAGCATTTT. Amino acids: CTSSRQGSQPQHF.

This clonotype was found a few times. The chain recombines TRBV5-1 with TRBJ1-1, with D unresolved. The germline gives CDR1 SGHRS, CDR2 YFSETQ. This CDR3 is built from 13 residues. V was clipped by 5 bases and J by 2 bases, with 10 bases between them. CDR3 residues: CASRSARNTEAFF. In DNA, the CDR3 is TGCGCCAGCAGGTCAGCTCGAAACACTGAAGCTTTCTTT.

As to this clonotype: At one end the junction does not follow the germline gene, possibly because of a read error. The chain has TRBV20-1 and TRBJ2-3, with 8 positions matching TRBD2. Germline CDR1 and CDR2: DFQATT and SNEGSKA (reference sequence). The CDR3 is made up of 15 amino acids. The CDR3 bases are TGCAGTGCTAGATCGGTAGCGGGACCCACAAATACGCAGTATTTT. Protein product: CSARSVAGPTNTQYF.

A single count supports this clonotype. The chain joins TRBV5-1 to TRBJ2-3; D is undetermined. CDR3 length: 18 amino acids. Germline V CDR1 and CDR2: SGHRS, YFSETQ. V shed 0 bases and J shed 0 bases, with 17 bases lying between them. For the CDR3, the DNA is TGCGCCAGCAGCTTGGGTGCCACAGCGAGGTCTAGCACAGATACGCAGTATTTT. Its translation: CASSLGATARSSTDTQYF.

This clonotype was observed at least ten times. V usage is TRBV9 and J usage is TRBJ2-2, with 9 bases fitting TRBD2. The germline V gene encodes CDR1 SGDLS and CDR2 YYNGEE. V dropped 3 bases and J dropped 7; count of bases not matched to a gene: 10. The CDR3 consists of 16 residues. The CDR3: CASSGGGLARGGELFF. The DNA of the CDR3 is TGTGCCAGCAGCGGAGGGGGACTAGCCCGAGGCGGGGAGCTGTTTTTT.

This sequence joins TRBV29-1 and TRBJ2-7; no clear D. The CDR3 is 14 amino acids. Germline values: CDR1 SQVTM, CDR2 ANQGSEA. Trimming cost V 7 bases and J 2 bases, with 18 bases left between them. The CDR3 sequence is CSARDEGLTYEQYF. The CDR3 nucleotides are TGCAGCGCCCGAGACGAAGGGCTTACCTACGAGCAGTACTTC.

This chain links TRBV5-4 with TRBJ2-5; D possibly corresponds to TRBD1 (6 bases). With 4 bases removed from V and 3 bases from J, the gap between germline ends came to 10 bases. The CDR3 spans 13 residues. The germline V gene encodes CDR1 SGHNT and CDR2 YYREEE (reference sequence). CDR3 sequence (DNA): TGTGCCAGCAGCCGGGCAGGGGAAGAGACCCAGTACTTC. As protein: CASSRAGEETQYF.

The V call is TRBV21-1, the J call TRBJ1-6. TRBV21-1 is labeled a pseudogene. CDR3 length equals 15 residues. The CDR3 loop reads CASSKRTVGGSPLHF. The CDR3 bases are TGTGCCAGCAGCAAAAGGACGGTTGGCGGTTCACCCCTCCACTTT.

This clonotype was seen ten or more times. The V call is TRBV6-6, the J call TRBJ2-7; either TRBD1 or TRBD2 may fit D (5 bases each). The germline V gene has CDR1 MNHNY and CDR2 SVGAGI (reference sequence). This CDR3 has 13 residues. Trimming removed 8 bases at V and 1 base at J, with 12 bases between. The chain's CDR3 is CASGTGNSYEQYF. CDR3 coding DNA: TGTGCCAGCGGGACGGGGAATTCCTACGAGCAGTACTTC.

This clonotype was recorded many times. V and J are TRBV7-2 and TRBJ1-2; no clear D. CDR1 is SGHTA and CDR2 is FQGNSA in the germline V gene. This CDR3 is built from 15 residues. Between the trimmed V and J ends, which lost 1 base and 0 bases, there was a span of 9 bases. CDR3 coding DNA: TGTGCCAGCAGCTTAGACGCTTATCCTAACTATGGCTACACCTTC. This gives the protein CASSLDAYPNYGYTF.